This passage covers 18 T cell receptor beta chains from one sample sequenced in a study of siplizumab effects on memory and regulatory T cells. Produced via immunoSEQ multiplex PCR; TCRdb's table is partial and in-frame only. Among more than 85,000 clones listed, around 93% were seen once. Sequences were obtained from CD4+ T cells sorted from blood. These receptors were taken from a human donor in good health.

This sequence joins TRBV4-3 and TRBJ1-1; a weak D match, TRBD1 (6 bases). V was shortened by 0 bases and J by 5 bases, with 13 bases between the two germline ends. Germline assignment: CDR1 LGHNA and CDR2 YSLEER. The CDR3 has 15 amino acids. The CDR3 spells CASSQDLQGRTEAFF. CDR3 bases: TGCGCCAGCAGCCAAGATTTACAGGGTAGGACTGAAGCTTTCTTT.

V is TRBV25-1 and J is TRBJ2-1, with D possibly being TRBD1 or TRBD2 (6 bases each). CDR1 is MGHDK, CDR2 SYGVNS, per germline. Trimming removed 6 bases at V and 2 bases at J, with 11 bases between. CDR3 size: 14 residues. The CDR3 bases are TGTGCCAGCAGGACAGGAGGGACCTACAATGAGCAGTTCTTC. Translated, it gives CASRTGGTYNEQFF.

CDR3 nucleotide sequence: TGTGCCTGGAGTGGGGGACCCATCCCCAATCAGCCCCAGCATTTT. This translates into CAWSGGPIPNQPQHF. The V and J genes are TRBV30 and TRBJ1-5; the D gene is possibly TRBD1 (5 bases). V lost 1 base to trimming and J lost 3 bases, with 13 bases between them. Germline V gene lookup returns CDR1 GTSNPN and CDR2 SVGIG (reference sequence). This CDR3 contains 15 residues.

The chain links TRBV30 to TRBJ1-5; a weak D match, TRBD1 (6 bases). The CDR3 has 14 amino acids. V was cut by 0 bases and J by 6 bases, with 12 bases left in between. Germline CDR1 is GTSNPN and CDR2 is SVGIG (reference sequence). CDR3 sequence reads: CAWSVGGMGQPQHF. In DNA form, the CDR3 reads TGTGCCTGGAGTGTAGGGGGGATGGGTCAGCCCCAGCATTTT.

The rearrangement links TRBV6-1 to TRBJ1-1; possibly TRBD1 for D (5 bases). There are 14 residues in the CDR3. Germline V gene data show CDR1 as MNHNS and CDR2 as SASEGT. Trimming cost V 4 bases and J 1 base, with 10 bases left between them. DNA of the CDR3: TGTGCCAGCAGTGCCCGGGACGGGAACACTGAAGCTTTCTTT. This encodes CASSARDGNTEAFF.

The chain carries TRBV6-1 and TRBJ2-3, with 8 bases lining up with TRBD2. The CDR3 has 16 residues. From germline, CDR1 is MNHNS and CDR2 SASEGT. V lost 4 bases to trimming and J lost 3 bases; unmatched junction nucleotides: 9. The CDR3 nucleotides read TGTGCCAGCAGTGCACACAGCGGGAGTAGTACAGATACGCAGTATTTT. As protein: CASSAHSGSSTDTQYF.

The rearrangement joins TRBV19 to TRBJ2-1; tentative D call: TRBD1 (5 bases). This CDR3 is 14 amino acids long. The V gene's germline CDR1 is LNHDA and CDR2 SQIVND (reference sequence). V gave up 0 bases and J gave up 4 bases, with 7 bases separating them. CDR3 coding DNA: TGTGCCAGTAGTATAGACAGGGCGTACAATGAGCAGTTCTTC. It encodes CASSIDRAYNEQFF.

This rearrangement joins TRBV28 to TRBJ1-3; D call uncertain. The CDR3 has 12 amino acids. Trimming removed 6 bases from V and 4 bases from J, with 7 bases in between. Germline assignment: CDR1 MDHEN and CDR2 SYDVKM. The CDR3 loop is CASSLQGNTIYF. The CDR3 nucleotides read TGTGCCAGCAGCCTACAGGGAAACACCATATATTTT.

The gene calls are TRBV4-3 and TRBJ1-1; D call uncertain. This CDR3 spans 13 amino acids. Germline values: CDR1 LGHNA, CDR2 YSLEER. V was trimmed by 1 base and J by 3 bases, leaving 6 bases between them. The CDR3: CASSQGMDTEAFF. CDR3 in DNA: TGCGCCAGCAGCCAAGGGATGGACACTGAAGCTTTCTTT.

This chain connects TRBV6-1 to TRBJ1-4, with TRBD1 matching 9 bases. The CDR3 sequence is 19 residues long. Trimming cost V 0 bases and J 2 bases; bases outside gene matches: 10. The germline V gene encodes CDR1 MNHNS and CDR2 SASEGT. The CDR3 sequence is CASSEALRDRVRTNEKLFF. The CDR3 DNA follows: TGTGCCAGCAGTGAAGCGCTTCGGGACAGGGTCCGCACTAATGAAAAACTGTTTTTT.

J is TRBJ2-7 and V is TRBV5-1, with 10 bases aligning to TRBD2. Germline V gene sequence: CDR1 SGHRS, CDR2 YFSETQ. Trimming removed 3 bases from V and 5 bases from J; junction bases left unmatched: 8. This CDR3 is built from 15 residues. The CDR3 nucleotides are TGCGCCAGCAGCTCGCAGAGCGGGGGGGCCCACGAGCAGTACTTC. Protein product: CASSSQSGGAHEQYF.

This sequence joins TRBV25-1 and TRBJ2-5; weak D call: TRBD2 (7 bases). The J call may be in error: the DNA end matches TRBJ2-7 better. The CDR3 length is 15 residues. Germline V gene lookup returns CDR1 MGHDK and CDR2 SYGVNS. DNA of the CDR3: TGTGCCAGCACCCCTTTGGGGGAGGGGGTCTACGAGCAGTACTTC. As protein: CASTPLGEGVYEQYF.

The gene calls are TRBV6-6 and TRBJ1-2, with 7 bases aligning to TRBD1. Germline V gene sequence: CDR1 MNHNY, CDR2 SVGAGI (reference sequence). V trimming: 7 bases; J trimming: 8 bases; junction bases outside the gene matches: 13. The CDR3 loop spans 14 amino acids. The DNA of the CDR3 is TGTGCCAGCATCCCGTGGGACAGCCATGGAGGCTACACCTTC. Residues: CASIPWDSHGGYTF.

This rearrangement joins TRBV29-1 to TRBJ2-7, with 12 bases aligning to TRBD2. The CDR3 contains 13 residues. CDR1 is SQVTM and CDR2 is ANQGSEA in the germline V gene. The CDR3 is CSVRTSGTYEQYF. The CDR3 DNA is TGCAGTGTAAGGACTAGCGGGACCTACGAGCAGTACTTC.

The CDR3 nucleotides read TGTGCCAGCAGCCTAGGACAGTATAGCAATCAGCCCCAGCATTTT. This encodes CASSLGQYSNQPQHF. This rearrangement joins TRBV5-6 to TRBJ1-5, with a weak D call TRBD1 (6 bases). The CDR3 contains 15 residues. With 4 bases removed from V and 0 bases from J, the gap between germline ends came to 11 bases. Germline CDR1 SGHDT, CDR2 YYEEEE.

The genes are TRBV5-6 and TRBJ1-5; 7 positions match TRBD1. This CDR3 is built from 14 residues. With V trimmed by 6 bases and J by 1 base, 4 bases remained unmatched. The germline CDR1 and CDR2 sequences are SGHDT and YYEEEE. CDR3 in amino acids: CASIRGASNQPQHF. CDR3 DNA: TGTGCCAGCATCAGGGGGGCCAGCAATCAGCCCCAGCATTTT.

The CDR3 protein is CASSESGSTDTQYF. The CDR3 DNA is TGCGCCAGCAGTGAGTCTGGAAGCACAGATACGCAGTATTTT. This sequence joins TRBV10-2 and TRBJ2-3; D is undetermined. This CDR3 is 14 amino acids long. The ends were cut back, 0 bases at V and 0 bases at J, with 4 bases in the middle. CDR1 WSHSY and CDR2 SAAADI come from the germline V gene.

CDR3 residues: CASSIPGLAGDNEQYF. CDR3 nucleotides: TGTGCCAGTAGTATCCCGGGACTAGCGGGAGACAACGAGCAGTACTTC. This sequence joins TRBV19 and TRBJ2-7; 14 bases are shared with TRBD2. CDR1 and CDR2 (germline): LNHDA, SQIVND (reference sequence). The CDR3 consists of 16 residues. Trimming removed 3 bases from V and 5 bases from J; junction bases left unmatched: 6.